Many counts were recorded for the clone carrying this TCR beta chain. Amplification of TCR beta CDR3 regions was performed using RNA transcripts as template. First-round RT-PCR with HTBI primers amplified the TCR CDR3 region. TCRdb re-called the multiplex PCR reads with MiXCR, one entry per CDR3 protein. The sample has about 580,000 distinct CDR3 sequences; more than 45% are singletons. This CDR3 is built from 14 residues. Trimming removed 5 bases at V and 10 bases at J, with 18 bases between. From germline, CDR1 is SGHVS and CDR2 FQNEAQ. The record originates from a study of T cells in Graves' hyperthyroidism and ophthalmopathy.

Input material: peripheral blood or thyroid tissue (not recorded which). The chain recombines TRBV7-8 with TRBJ2-1, with TRBD1 as a possible D gene (5 bases). The TCR was taken from a young woman with Graves' hyperthyroidism. The CDR3 is CASSLGTLRAEQFF. CDR3 bases: TGTGCCAGCAGCCTAGGCACCCTCAGGGCGGAGCAGTTCTTC.